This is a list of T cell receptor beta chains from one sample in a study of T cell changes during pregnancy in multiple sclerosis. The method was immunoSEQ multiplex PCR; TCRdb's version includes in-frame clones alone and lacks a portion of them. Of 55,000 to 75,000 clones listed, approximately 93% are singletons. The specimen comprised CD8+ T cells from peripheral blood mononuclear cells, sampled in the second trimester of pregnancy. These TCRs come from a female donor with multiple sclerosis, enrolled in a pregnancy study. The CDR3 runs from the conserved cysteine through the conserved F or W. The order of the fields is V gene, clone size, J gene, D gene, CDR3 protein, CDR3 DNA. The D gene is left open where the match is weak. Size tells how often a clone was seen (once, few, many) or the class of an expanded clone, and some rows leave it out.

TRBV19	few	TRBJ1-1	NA	CASSIAFLNTEAFF	TGTGCCAGTAGTATAGCCTTCCTTAACACTGAAGCTTTCTTT
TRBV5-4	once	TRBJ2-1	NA	CASSLAETGLYNEQFF	TGTGCCAGCAGCTTGGCCGAGACAGGCCTATACAATGAGCAGTTCTTC
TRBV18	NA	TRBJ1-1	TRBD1	CASSPGQGPEAFF	TGTGCCAGCTCACCGGGACAGGGCCCTGAAGCTTTCTTT
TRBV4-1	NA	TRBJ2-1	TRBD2	CASSQVGGGRGTYEQFF	TGCGCCAGCAGCCAAGTCGGGGGCGGGAGGGGGACTTATGAGCAGTTCTTC
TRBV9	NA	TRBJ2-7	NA	CASSVGNREYEQYF	TGTGCCAGCAGCGTAGGAAACAGAGAGTACGAGCAGTACTTC
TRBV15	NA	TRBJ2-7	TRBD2	CATSRGTSGTYEQYF	TGTGCCACCAGCAGAGGAACTAGCGGAACCTACGAGCAGTACTTC
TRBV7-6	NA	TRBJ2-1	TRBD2	CASRTGTSGNEQFF	TGTGCCAGCAGGACCGGGACTAGCGGCAATGAGCAGTTCTTC
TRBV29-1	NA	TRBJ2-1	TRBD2	CSVGGGSSEQFF	TGCAGCGTTGGCGGCGGGAGTTCTGAGCAGTTCTTC
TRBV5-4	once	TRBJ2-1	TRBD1	CASSDRTGLVDEQFF	TGTGCCAGCAGCGATCGGACAGGGCTTGTGGATGAGCAGTTCTTC
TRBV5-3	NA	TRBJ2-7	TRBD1	CARSRDRGYEQYF	TGTGCCAGAAGCCGGGACAGGGGGTACGAGCAGTACTTC
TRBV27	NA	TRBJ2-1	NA	CASSPLSRYKDNEQFF	TGTGCCAGCAGTCCCCTTTCTAGGTACAAGGACAATGAGCAGTTCTTC
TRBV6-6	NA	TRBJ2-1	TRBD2	CASSIPGTSGTNEQFF	TGTGCCAGCAGTATCCCCGGGACTAGCGGCACAAATGAGCAGTTCTTC
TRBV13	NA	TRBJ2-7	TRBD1	CASSPTGGADYEQYF	TGTGCCAGCAGCCCTACAGGGGGCGCAGACTACGAGCAGTACTTC
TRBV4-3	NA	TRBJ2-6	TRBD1	CASSQDAWDSSGANVLTF	TGCGCCAGCAGCCAAGATGCGTGGGACAGCTCTGGGGCCAACGTCCTGACTTTC
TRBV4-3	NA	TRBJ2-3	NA	CASSQSSTDTQYF	TGCGCCAGCAGCCAATCCTCCACAGATACGCAGTATTTT
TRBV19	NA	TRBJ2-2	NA	CASSSLRGSIGELFF	TGTGCCAGTAGCTCCCTCCGGGGAAGCATCGGGGAGCTGTTTTTT
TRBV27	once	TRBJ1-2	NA	CASSLDPRAYGYTF	TGTGCCAGCAGTTTAGATCCGCGGGCCTATGGCTACACCTTC
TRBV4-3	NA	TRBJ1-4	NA	CASSQGEVEKLFF	TGCGCCAGCAGCCAAGGCGAAGTAGAAAAACTGTTTTTT
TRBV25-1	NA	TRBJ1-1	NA	CASSEKGSEAFF	TGTGCCAGCAGTGAGAAGGGGTCTGAAGCTTTCTTT
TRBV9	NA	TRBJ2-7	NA	CASSTTSGTVPYEQYF	TGTGCCAGCAGCACGACCTCCGGGACTGTTCCCTACGAGCAGTACTTC
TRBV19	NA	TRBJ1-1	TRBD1	CASRQGATEAFF	TGTGCCAGTAGACAGGGGGCAACTGAAGCTTTCTTT